Presented here are 16 T cell receptor beta chains from one specimen sequenced in a study of identical twins. TCRdb recomputed calls from the 5' RACE reads with MiXCR, one row per CDR3 protein. Among hundreds of thousands of distinct CDR3 sequences listed, approximately 6% were seen once. Sequences were obtained from naive T cells sorted from blood. These receptors all stem from a man younger than 35 in good health.

In its sample, this clonotype was seen a few times. V and J are TRBV11-3 and TRBJ2-1, with TRBD2 as a possible D gene (5 bases). Between the trimmed V and J ends, which lost 1 base and 4 bases, there was a span of 14 bases. This CDR3 has 16 residues. Germline CDR1 is SGHNT and CDR2 is YENEEA. The CDR3 loop reads CASSLVGVEGYNEQFF. The CDR3 DNA is TGTGCCAGCAGCTTAGTTGGGGTTGAGGGTTACAATGAGCAGTTCTTC.

The chain couples TRBV24-1 to TRBJ2-5; TRBD2 is a possible D gene (7 bases). The CDR3 contains 15 residues. Between the trimmed V and J ends, which lost 2 bases and 1 base, there was a span of 10 bases. In germline, CDR1 is KGHDR, CDR2 SFDVKD. Here the CDR3 reads CATSDWGGGQETQYF. The CDR3 DNA is TGTGCCACCAGTGATTGGGGGGGCGGCCAAGAGACCCAGTACTTC.

This clonotype was recorded a few times. V gene TRBV10-3 combines with J gene TRBJ2-5; 10 bases align to TRBD2. The germline V gene encodes CDR1 ENHRY and CDR2 SYGVKD. This CDR3 contains 18 residues. The ends lost 3 bases at V and 5 bases at J; junction bases unmatched: 15. The CDR3 loop reads CAISDYQAGGNIRETQYF. As DNA, the CDR3 is TGTGCCATCAGTGATTACCAAGCGGGAGGGAACATCCGGGAGACCCAGTACTTC.

This clonotype showed up many times. This chain connects TRBV6-5 to TRBJ1-1; TRBD1 might be the D (6 bases). The CDR3 loop spans 16 amino acids. Germline V gene lookup returns CDR1 MNHEY and CDR2 SVGAGI. Deletions cut 4 bases from V and 0 bases from J, with 15 bases between. As DNA, the CDR3 is TGTGCCAGCAGTTTGACTCCAGGGGCGCTGAACACTGAAGCTTTCTTT. Its translation is CASSLTPGALNTEAFF.

In this sample, this clonotype turned up many times. The chain is built from TRBV12-3 or TRBV12-4 and TRBJ2-3; D not resolved. This CDR3 comprises 12 residues. Trimming removed 2 bases from V and 4 bases from J, with 4 bases in between. This CDR3 reads CASSLNSDTQYF. DNA of the CDR3: TGTGCCAGCAGTTTAAACTCAGATACGCAGTATTTT.

The chain combines TRBV18 with TRBJ2-1; D not certain. Germline values: CDR1 KGHSH, CDR2 LQKENI. The ends were cut back, 1 base at V and 6 bases at J, with 4 bases in the middle. This CDR3 region has 12 residues. CDR3 in amino acids: CASSPRPNEQFF. Written as DNA, the CDR3 is TGTGCCAGCTCACCACGGCCCAATGAGCAGTTCTTC.

V and J are TRBV7-9 and TRBJ1-2; D is unclear. Germline V CDR1 and CDR2: SEHNR, FQNEAQ (reference sequence). The CDR3 totals 12 residues. V lost 5 bases, J lost 8 bases, and 12 bases lay in between. CDR3 in amino acids: CASSPRHGGYTF. CDR3 nucleotide sequence: TGTGCCAGCAGCCCCCGACATGGAGGCTACACCTTC.

This clonotype was recorded at least ten times. The V gene is TRBV12-3 or TRBV12-4, the J gene TRBJ2-1; 7 bases fit TRBD2. V shed 11 bases, J shed 0 bases, and the junction held 4 bases outside the gene matches. The CDR3 has 13 residues. DNA for the CDR3: TGTGCCGGAGGGGAGGGCTCCTACAATGAGCAGTTCTTC. Amino acid sequence: CAGGEGSYNEQFF.

This clonotype was recorded many times. J is TRBJ2-3 and V is TRBV3-1; no clear D gene. V dropped 0 bases and J dropped 9 bases, with 10 bases sitting between them. Germline assignment: CDR1 LGHDT and CDR2 YNNKEL (reference sequence). This CDR3 region has 13 residues. The CDR3 sequence: CASSQDRSGTQYF. The CDR3 bases are TGTGCCAGCAGCCAAGATCGATCCGGAACGCAGTATTTT.

The J gene is TRBJ2-7, the V gene TRBV10-3, with a possible D match to TRBD1 (6 bases). CDR1 ENHRY and CDR2 SYGVKD come from the germline V gene. The CDR3 length is 12 residues. The V end was cut by 10 bases, the J end by 0 bases, with 10 bases between. In DNA, the CDR3 is TGTGCCACAGGGGCATCCTCCTACGAGCAGTACTTC. Protein: CATGASSYEQYF.

This clonotype was counted between two and nine times. The chain combines TRBV6-5 with TRBJ2-1; possible D gene TRBD2, 5 bases. V gave up 0 bases and J gave up 15 bases, with 15 bases separating them. In germline, CDR1 is MNHEY, CDR2 SVGAGI. The CDR3 has 13 residues. CDR3 region: CASSYSIGGPGFF. The CDR3 DNA reads as TGTGCCAGCAGTTACTCGATCGGCGGGCCCGGGTTCTTC.

This clonotype was recorded many times. V gene TRBV27 combines with J gene TRBJ2-7; D unresolved. The V and J ends lost 6 bases and 11 bases respectively, with 20 bases between them. Germline loops: CDR1 MNHEY, CDR2 SMNVEV (reference sequence). The CDR3 consists of 13 residues. The CDR3 reads CASSSLGRRSEYF. The CDR3 coding sequence is TGTGCCAGCAGCTCCCTCGGACGCCGGTCGGAGTACTTC.

This clonotype was detected only a few times. This chain uses TRBV20-1 with TRBJ2-3; the match to TRBD2 covers 7 bases. The CDR3 is 14 amino acids. With V trimmed by 3 bases and J by 2 bases, 5 bases remained unmatched. The V gene's germline CDR1 is DFQATT and CDR2 SNEGSKA (reference sequence). CDR3 DNA sequence: TGCAGTGCTAGGGGGACTACAACCACAGATACGCAGTATTTT. It encodes CSARGTTTTDTQYF.

This clonotype was detected many times. This sequence joins TRBV7-9 and TRBJ2-1; the match to TRBD2 covers 7 bases. The CDR3 sequence is 12 residues long. Per germline, CDR1 SEHNR and CDR2 FQNEAQ (reference sequence). Trimming removed 7 bases from V and 8 bases from J; junction bases left unmatched: 5. This CDR3 reads CASTPAGHEQFF. The CDR3 DNA reads TGTGCCAGCACCCCAGCGGGACATGAGCAGTTCTTC.

Ten or more counts support this clonotype. The gene calls are TRBV5-1 and TRBJ2-3; D ambiguous. This CDR3 is built from 14 residues. V lost 0 bases and J 8 bases, leaving 13 bases between the germline ends. Germline CDR1 reads SGHRS; CDR2 reads YFSETQ. CDR3: CASSLEQSTGTQYF. The CDR3 DNA reads as TGCGCCAGCAGCTTGGAACAGTCCACGGGTACGCAGTATTTT.

This clonotype has a handful of counts. The chain uses TRBV7-9 and TRBJ1-4; 7 positions match TRBD1. Losses at the gene ends were 5 bases for V and 4 bases for J; bases not matched to a gene: 7. The CDR3 runs 15 residues. Germline-derived CDR1 and CDR2 are SEHNR and FQNEAQ (reference sequence). The CDR3 DNA follows: TGTGCCAGCAGCCCTCACAGGGGAGATAATGAAAAACTGTTTTTT. This encodes CASSPHRGDNEKLFF. The full variable domain, its missing parts supplied by reference TRBV7-9 and TRBJ1-4, is DTGVSQNPRHKITKRGQNVTFRCDPISEHNRLYWYRQTLGQGPEFLTYFQNEAQLEKSRLLSDRFSAERPKGSFSTLEIQRTEQGDSAMYLCASSPHRGDNEKLFFGSGTQLSVL.